Described below is a single T cell receptor beta chain sequence and its context. This clone was seen only a few times. Its target antigen remains unknown. Qualities for individual bases were not recorded, and no much larger clone is one base off. The data are from a study of blood T cell repertoires in COVID-19 (dated by TCRdb to about 2020). General notes on the study: Samples covering the acute and convalescent phases of COVID-19 were provided by collaborators in the United States, Italy and Spain. The prospective study material was composed of cDNA or gDNA derived from T cells, B-cell-depleted T cells, or PBMCs. Deeply sampled blood TCRbeta repertoires from subjects exposed to, actively infected with, or recovered from COVID-19 were included in the dataset. The repertoires were made available in a free public database intended to serve as a resource for research on the immune response to SARS-CoV-2. The samples were drawn from the first 160 participants of the ongoing ImmuneRACE study and from 1,254 subjects provided by 6 global collaborators. A de-identified subject ID, COVID-19 status, age in years and sex were almost always included in the sample metadata. Where available, HLA class I and class II types were obtained from metadata supplied by the sample provider rather than from assay-based typing.

The immunoSEQ Assay, a bias-controlled multiplex PCR, was used to amplify TCRbeta CDR3 regions from genomic DNA. In the original analysis: The number of nucleated cells in each sample was estimated by amplification of reference gene primers within the assay. To quantify the absolute abundance of each unique TCRbeta CDR3 rearrangement, sequence reads were collapsed and filtered. Productive Simpson clonality was computed per sample as the square root of Simpson's diversity index over productive rearrangements. TCRdb provides this immuneACCESS table in a form limited to in-frame rearrangements. Some clones are lacking; in checked studies, under half of them reflect an unresolved V gene, and why the rest are absent is not known. That table supplies the V and J calls and clone size; D and trimming were determined from the DNA. The sample table lists some 250,000 clones, around 90% of them with a count of one. The ten largest clones take up 0.75% to 1% of the sample.

What the study reported, not specific to this receptor: Clinical and demographic metadata were provided uncurated, with the amount varying by source and participant.

A second Seattle source provided samples from volunteer blood donors who had recovered from COVID-19. The collaborating institutions used their own protocols to collect whole blood in K2EDTA tubes. For TCRbeta analysis, collaborator samples were shipped as frozen whole blood, as isolated PBMCs, or as DNA extracted from either sample type. Trimming takes 4 bases off V and 10 bases off J; junction bases not matched to a gene: 4. Looking up the germline V gene (reference sequence) yields CDR1 SGHNT and CDR2 YYREEE. From the cysteine through the phenylalanine, the CDR3 covers 12 amino acids. Solely the CDR3 DNA is kept, with 36 bases framed from the first base.

The clonotype originates from a woman aged 40-49 years who had recovered from COVID-19. This receptor chain uses TRBV5-4 and TRBJ2-1; 8 central bases correspond to TRBD2. The sample taken for sequencing was peripheral blood. The CDR3 reads as follows: CASSQTSGEQFF. In nucleotide form, the sequence is TGTGCCAGCAGCCAAACTAGCGGAGAGCAGTTCTTC.